One sample yielded the 21 T cell receptor beta chains listed below, sequenced in a study of blood T cell repertoires in COVID-19. Clones were read by immunoSEQ multiplex PCR, and TCRdb kept only the in-frame ones, dropping some. The data show about 270,000 clones, approximately 90% seen once. Sequenced material: PBMCs or T cells enriched from blood (not recorded which). Receptors were obtained from a woman in her twenties or thirties with acute COVID-19.

This rearrangement joins TRBV11-2 to TRBJ2-3; 8 bases line up with TRBD2. The CDR3 runs 16 residues. V lost 2 bases and J lost 3; bases outside the gene matches: 7. CDR1 SGHAT and CDR2 FQNNGV come from the germline V gene. This chain's CDR3 is CASSLTTGGPTDTQYF. DNA of the CDR3: TGTGCCAGCAGCTTAACGACGGGAGGGCCAACAGATACGCAGTATTTT.

In its sample, this clone was seen once. The CDR3 bases are TGTGCCAGCAGAGCCGGGACAAGCGGCTACAATGAGCAGTTCTTC. As protein: CASRAGTSGYNEQFF. This sequence joins TRBV2 and TRBJ2-1, with a possible D match to TRBD1 (6 bases). Germline CDR1 SNHLY, CDR2 FYNNEI. Trimming stripped 6 bases from V and 3 bases from J, with 15 bases between. The CDR3 contains 15 residues.

The CDR3, as DNA: TGTGCCAGCAGCTTGGTTAGCGGGAGGGCACTGAATGAGCAGTTCTTC. This translates into CASSLVSGRALNEQFF. The chain couples TRBV5-5 to TRBJ2-1; 11 nucleotides match TRBD2. The CDR3 extends over 16 amino acids. Germline V gene data show CDR1 as SGHKS and CDR2 as YYEKEE (reference sequence). V trimming: 0 bases; J trimming: 7 bases; junction bases outside the gene matches: 6. The full variable domain, in which reference TRBV5-5 and TRBJ2-1 provide the parts outside the CDR3, is DAGVTQSPTHLIKTRGQQVTLRCSPISGHKSVSWYQQVLGQGPQFIFQYYEKEERGRGNFPDRFSARQFPNYSSELNVNALLLGDSALYLCASSLVSGRALNEQFFGPGTRLTVL.

J is TRBJ2-7 and V is TRBV7-8, with a possible D match to TRBD2 (7 bases). The V end was cut by 8 bases, the J end by 6 bases, with 17 bases between. Per germline, CDR1 SGHVS and CDR2 FQNEAQ. CDR3 length equals 13 residues. DNA of the CDR3: TGTGCCAGCTCCGAGGGGGGGACGGTCGAGCAGTACTTC. Translation gives CASSEGGTVEQYF.

The chain employs TRBV12-3 or TRBV12-4 and TRBJ1-2; D remains ambiguous. The CDR3 contains 13 residues. Between the trimmed V and J ends, which lost 6 bases and 8 bases, there was a span of 16 bases. The CDR3 region is CASSPVGDGGYTF. CDR3 in DNA: TGTGCCAGCAGCCCAGTCGGGGATGGGGGCTACACCTTC.

The chain uses TRBV14 and TRBJ2-3, with 9 bases identical to TRBD2. CDR1 SGHDN and CDR2 FVKESK come from the germline V gene. V lost 4 bases and J lost 5; bases outside the gene matches: 4. This CDR3 is built from 14 residues. DNA for the CDR3: TGTGCCAGCAGCCTAGCGGGAGTTATAGATACGCAGTATTTT. This codes for CASSLAGVIDTQYF.

The chain joins TRBV7-2 to TRBJ1-2; 10 nucleotides align to TRBD1. CDR3 size: 15 residues. The V segment lost 5 bases and the J segment 1 base; nucleotides outside the gene matches: 4. Germline-derived CDR1 and CDR2 are SGHTA and FQGNSA. The CDR3 bases are TGTGCCAGCAGCAATTGGACAGGGGGTAACTATGGCTACACCTTC. Translating it yields CASSNWTGGNYGYTF.

The rearrangement uses TRBV6-5 and TRBJ1-4; D is unclear. The CDR3 is made up of 14 amino acids. Germline assignment: CDR1 MNHEY and CDR2 SVGAGI. Trimming left V 5 bases short and J 6 bases short, with 13 bases between. The CDR3 sequence: CASSPRVADEKLFF. CDR3 DNA sequence: TGTGCCAGCAGTCCCCGGGTGGCTGATGAAAAACTGTTTTTT.

The chain has TRBV28 and TRBJ2-7, with D hard to call. Trimming left V 4 bases short and J 1 base short, with 11 bases between. This CDR3 contains 14 residues. Germline V lookup: CDR1 MDHEN, CDR2 SYDVKM. CDR3 DNA sequence: TGTGCCAGCAGTTCAACCATGACATCCTACGAGCAGTACTTC. Protein product: CASSSTMTSYEQYF.

This chain uses TRBV5-1 with TRBJ2-2; 15 bases line up with TRBD2. V shed 3 bases and J 1 base; nucleotides not matched to a gene: 4. The CDR3 contains 18 residues. Germline-derived CDR1 and CDR2 are SGHRS and YFSETQ. The CDR3 DNA follows: TGCGCCAGCAGCTCGGCGGGACTAGCGGGGGGGAACACCGGGGAGCTGTTTTTT. Its translation is CASSSAGLAGGNTGELFF. The full variable domain, completed using reference TRBV5-1 and TRBJ2-2, is KAGVTQTPRYLIKTRGQQVTLSCSPISGHRSVSWYQQTPGQGLQFLFEYFSETQRNKGNFPGRFSGRQFSNSRSEMNVSTLELGDSALYLCASSSAGLAGGNTGELFFGEGSRLTVL.

This sequence joins TRBV28 and TRBJ1-3; D is ambiguous. Trimming removed 10 bases at V and 4 bases at J, with 8 bases between. Germline lookup yields CDR1 MDHEN and CDR2 SYDVKM. This CDR3 contains 11 residues. CDR3 coding DNA: TGTGCCACTGGCGGAGGAAACACCATATATTTT. Its protein is CATGGGNTIYF.

This clone was detected only once. The CDR3 DNA follows: TGTGCCAGCAGCGAAAGAGGCAGGGACGGGTCGACGGGAGGGACGAATGAGCAGTTCTTC. Encoded protein: CASSERGRDGSTGGTNEQFF. The V call is TRBV7-6, the J call TRBJ2-1; TRBD2 agrees at 8 bases. V was clipped by 5 bases and J by 7 bases; unmatched bases: 25. The CDR3 contains 20 residues. Germline CDR1 and CDR2: SGHVS and FNYEAQ.

The chain recombines TRBV13 with TRBJ2-7; weak D call: TRBD2 (6 bases). CDR1 and CDR2 (germline): PRHDT, FYEKMQ (reference sequence). V was cut by 7 bases and J by 3 bases, with 13 bases left in between. The CDR3 is made up of 13 amino acids. In DNA form, the CDR3 reads TGTGCCAGCACCCGGCGGGGACTCTACGAGCAGTACTTC. Its translation is CASTRRGLYEQYF.

The rearrangement uses TRBV24-1 and TRBJ2-1; TRBD1 might be the D (5 bases). V was cut by 5 bases and J by 2 bases, with 9 bases left in between. The V gene's germline CDR1 is KGHDR and CDR2 SFDVKD. The length of the CDR3 is 14 residues. The CDR3 loop is CATSAAGPYNEQFF. Written as DNA, the CDR3 is TGTGCCACCAGTGCGGCAGGGCCCTACAATGAGCAGTTCTTC.

This sequence joins TRBV14 and TRBJ2-2; TRBD1 aligns across 8 bases. Germline assignment: CDR1 SGHDN and CDR2 FVKESK. V dropped 3 bases and J dropped 0; count of bases not matched to a gene: 3. The CDR3 loop spans 16 amino acids. CDR3 sequence: CASSQDRAANTGELFF. The CDR3 DNA is TGTGCCAGCAGCCAGGACAGGGCGGCGAACACCGGGGAGCTGTTTTTT.

V gene TRBV14 combines with J gene TRBJ1-2, with D possibly matching TRBD1 (6 bases). The germline gives CDR1 SGHDN, CDR2 FVKESK. V lost 4 bases and J 6 bases, leaving 12 bases between the germline ends. CDR3 length equals 13 residues. CDR3 nucleotides: TGTGCCAGCAGCCCCAGGACAGCTGATGGCTACACCTTC. Translation gives CASSPRTADGYTF.

The V and J genes are TRBV7-9 and TRBJ1-5; the match to TRBD1 covers 7 bases. Per the germline V gene, CDR1 is SEHNR and CDR2 is FQNEAQ (reference sequence). CDR3 length: 15 amino acids. V dropped 5 bases and J dropped 0; count of bases not matched to a gene: 4. The CDR3 DNA reads TGTGCCAGCAGCCGGGGACAGAGTAGCAATCAGCCCCAGCATTTT. It translates to CASSRGQSSNQPQHF.

V usage is TRBV15 and J usage is TRBJ1-1, with D possibly being TRBD1 (6 bases). Deletions cut 8 bases from V and 0 bases from J, with 25 bases between. Germline V gene data show CDR1 as LNHNV and CDR2 as YYDKDF (reference sequence). The CDR3 has 18 amino acids. In DNA form, the CDR3 reads TGTGCCACCCATACAACCGGGACATGGAGAGACATGAACACTGAAGCTTTCTTT. It specifies CATHTTGTWRDMNTEAFF.

CDR3 in amino acids: CSASPRTGASYEQYF. The CDR3 nucleotides read TGCAGTGCTAGTCCCAGGACAGGGGCATCCTACGAGCAGTACTTC. V usage is TRBV20-1 and J usage is TRBJ2-7; the match to TRBD1 covers 9 bases. Germline CDR1 is DFQATT and CDR2 is SNEGSKA (reference sequence). This CDR3 region has 15 residues. The J segment lost 1 base and the V segment lost 3 bases, leaving 7 bases of the junction unmatched.

V is TRBV7-3 and J is TRBJ2-3; D not resolved. Trimming removed 0 bases at V and 4 bases at J, with 5 bases between. The CDR3 is 13 amino acids. Per the germline V gene, CDR1 is SGHTA and CDR2 is FQGTGA. The DNA for the CDR3 is TGTGCCAGCAGCTTAACCTCGGCAGATACGCAGTATTTT. Protein product: CASSLTSADTQYF.

The chain joins TRBV2 to TRBJ2-1; 12 nucleotides line up with TRBD2. Germline V gene lookup returns CDR1 SNHLY and CDR2 FYNNEI. Unmatched junction bases numbered 2, after V lost 3 bases and J lost 5 bases. The CDR3 runs to 15 residues. In DNA form, the CDR3 reads TGTGCCAGCAGTGAGCTAGCGGGAGGGGACAATGAGCAGTTCTTC. Translated, it gives CASSELAGGDNEQFF.